This TCR beta chain is drawn from a study of T cell responses to AZD1222 COVID-19 vaccine. On the study more broadly: Second-dose timings of about 4 or about 12 weeks were pooled.

Some clones are missing from TCRdb's copy, which holds only in-frame ones; the method was immunoSEQ multiplex PCR. This sample yields about 180,000 clones, of which roughly nine tenths are seen a single time; approximately 1.6% belongs to the top ten. In germline, CDR1 is KGHSH, CDR2 LQKENI. CDR3 length equals 15 residues. Trimming removed 0 bases from V and 2 bases from J, with 10 bases in between. Regarding the study as a whole: The donors showed a predominance of white British ancestry and of females, with possible underestimation of clonal diversity.

With regard to this clone: Its antigen is not identified.

The rearrangement joins TRBV18 to TRBJ1-2; weak D call: TRBD1 (5 bases). Here the sequenced sample was peripheral blood, taken on day 0 of AZD1222 vaccination. This clonotype originated in an adult in good health. CDR3 bases: TGTGCCAGCTCACCACCAAGCAGGGCCAACTATGGCTACACCTTC. Translating it yields CASSPPSRANYGYTF. Drawing the rest from reference TRBV18 and TRBJ1-2, the complete variable domain is NAGVMQNPRHLVRRRGQEARLRCSPMKGHSHVYWYRQLPEEGLKFMVYLQKENIIDESGMPKERFSAEFPKEGPSILRIQQVVRGDSAAYFCASSPPSRANYGYTFGSGTRLTVV.